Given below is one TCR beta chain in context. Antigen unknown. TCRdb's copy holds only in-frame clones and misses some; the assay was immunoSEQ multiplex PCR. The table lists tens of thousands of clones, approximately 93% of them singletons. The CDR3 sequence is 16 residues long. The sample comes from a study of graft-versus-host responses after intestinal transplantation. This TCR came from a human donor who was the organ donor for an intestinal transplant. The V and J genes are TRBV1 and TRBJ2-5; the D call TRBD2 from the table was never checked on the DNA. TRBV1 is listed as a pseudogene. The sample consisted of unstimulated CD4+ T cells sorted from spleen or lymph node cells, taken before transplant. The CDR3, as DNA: TGCACCAGCAGCCAAGCGATCCTAGCTCTAGCAGAGACCCAGTACTTC. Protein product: CTSSQAILALAETQYF.